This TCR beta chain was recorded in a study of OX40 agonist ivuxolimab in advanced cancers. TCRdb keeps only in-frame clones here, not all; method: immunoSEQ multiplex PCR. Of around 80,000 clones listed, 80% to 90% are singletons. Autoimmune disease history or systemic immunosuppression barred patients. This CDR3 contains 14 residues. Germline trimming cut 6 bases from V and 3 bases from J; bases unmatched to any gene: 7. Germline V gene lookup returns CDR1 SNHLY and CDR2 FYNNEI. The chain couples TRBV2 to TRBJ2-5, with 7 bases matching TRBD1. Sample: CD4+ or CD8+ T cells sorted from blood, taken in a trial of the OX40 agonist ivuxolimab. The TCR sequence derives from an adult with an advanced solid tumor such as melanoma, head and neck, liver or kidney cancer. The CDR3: CASRTGTAKETQYF. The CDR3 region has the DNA TGTGCCAGCAGAACCGGGACAGCTAAAGAGACCCAGTACTTC.